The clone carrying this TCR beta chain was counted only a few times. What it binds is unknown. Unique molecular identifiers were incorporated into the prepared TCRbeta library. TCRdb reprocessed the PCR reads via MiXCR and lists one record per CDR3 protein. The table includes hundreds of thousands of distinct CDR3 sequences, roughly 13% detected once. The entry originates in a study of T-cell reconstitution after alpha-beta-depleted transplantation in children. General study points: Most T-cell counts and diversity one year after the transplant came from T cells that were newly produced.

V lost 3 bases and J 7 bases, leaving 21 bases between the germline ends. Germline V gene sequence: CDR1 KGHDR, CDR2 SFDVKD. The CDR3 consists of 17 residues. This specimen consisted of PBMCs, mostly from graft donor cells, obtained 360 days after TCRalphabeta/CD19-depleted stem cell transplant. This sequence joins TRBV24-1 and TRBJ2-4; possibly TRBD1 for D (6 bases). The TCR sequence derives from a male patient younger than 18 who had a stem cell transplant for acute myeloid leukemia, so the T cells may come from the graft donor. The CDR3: CATSDPGDLGPKNIQYF. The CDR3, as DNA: TGTGCCACCAGTGATCCAGGGGATCTTGGGCCAAAGAACATTCAGTACTTC.